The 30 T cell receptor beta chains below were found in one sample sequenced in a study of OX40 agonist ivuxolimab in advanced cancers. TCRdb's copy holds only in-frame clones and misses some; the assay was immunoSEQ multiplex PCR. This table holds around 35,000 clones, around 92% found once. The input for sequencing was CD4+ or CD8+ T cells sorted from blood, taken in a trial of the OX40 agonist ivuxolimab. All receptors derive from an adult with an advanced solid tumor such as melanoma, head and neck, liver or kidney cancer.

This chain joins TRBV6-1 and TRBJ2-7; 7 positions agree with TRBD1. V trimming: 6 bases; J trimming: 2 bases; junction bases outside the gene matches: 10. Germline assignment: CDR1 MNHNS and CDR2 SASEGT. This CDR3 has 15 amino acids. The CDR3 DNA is TGTGCCAGCAGGAGTGATCCCGACAGGGCCTACGAGCAGTACTTC. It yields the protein CASRSDPDRAYEQYF.

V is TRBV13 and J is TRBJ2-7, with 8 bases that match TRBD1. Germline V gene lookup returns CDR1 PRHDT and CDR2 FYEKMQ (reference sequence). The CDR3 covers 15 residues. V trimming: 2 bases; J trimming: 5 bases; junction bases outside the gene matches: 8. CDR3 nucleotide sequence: TGTGCCAGCAGCTTATCTGGACAGGGATTCGACGAGCAGTACTTC. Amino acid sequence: CASSLSGQGFDEQYF.

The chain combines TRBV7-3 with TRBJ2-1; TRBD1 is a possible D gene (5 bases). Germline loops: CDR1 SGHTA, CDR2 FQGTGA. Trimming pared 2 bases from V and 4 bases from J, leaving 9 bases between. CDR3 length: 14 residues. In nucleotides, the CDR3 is TGTGCCAGCAGCTTAGACAGAGGATACAATGAGCAGTTCTTC. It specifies CASSLDRGYNEQFF. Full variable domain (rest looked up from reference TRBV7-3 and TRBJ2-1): GAGVSQTPSNKVTEKGKYVELRCDPISGHTALYWYRQSLGQGPEFLIYFQGTGAADDSGLPNDRFFAVRPEGSVSTLKIQRTERGDSAVYLCASSLDRGYNEQFFGPGTRLTVL.

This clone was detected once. The CDR3: CASSSSHRGATENTGELFF. The CDR3 coding sequence is TGTGCCAGCAGCTCCAGTCACAGGGGAGCGACCGAAAACACCGGGGAGCTGTTTTTT. This chain joins TRBV7-9 and TRBJ1-3; 7 nucleotides match TRBD1. The end of the DNA is better explained by TRBJ2-2, so the J call may be wrong. The CDR3 is 19 residues long. In germline, CDR1 is SEHNR, CDR2 FQNEAQ (reference sequence).

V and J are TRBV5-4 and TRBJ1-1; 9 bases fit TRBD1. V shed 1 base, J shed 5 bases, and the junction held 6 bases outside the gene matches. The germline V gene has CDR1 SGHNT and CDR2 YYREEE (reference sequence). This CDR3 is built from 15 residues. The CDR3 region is CASSLIWDRVTEAFF. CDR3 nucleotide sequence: TGTGCCAGCAGCTTGATCTGGGACAGGGTTACTGAAGCTTTCTTT.

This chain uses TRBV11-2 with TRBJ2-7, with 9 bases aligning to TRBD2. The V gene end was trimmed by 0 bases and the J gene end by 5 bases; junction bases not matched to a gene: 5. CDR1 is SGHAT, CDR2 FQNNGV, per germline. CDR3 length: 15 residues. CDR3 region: CASSLEAGGPNEQYF. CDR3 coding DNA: TGTGCCAGCAGCTTAGAGGCGGGAGGGCCAAACGAGCAGTACTTC.

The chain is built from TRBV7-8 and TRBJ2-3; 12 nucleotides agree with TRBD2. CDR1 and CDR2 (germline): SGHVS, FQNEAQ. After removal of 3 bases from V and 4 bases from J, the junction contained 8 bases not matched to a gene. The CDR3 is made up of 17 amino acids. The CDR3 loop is CASSFSSTSGSSDTQYF. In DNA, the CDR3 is TGTGCCAGCAGCTTTTCCTCGACTAGCGGGAGCTCAGATACGCAGTATTTT.

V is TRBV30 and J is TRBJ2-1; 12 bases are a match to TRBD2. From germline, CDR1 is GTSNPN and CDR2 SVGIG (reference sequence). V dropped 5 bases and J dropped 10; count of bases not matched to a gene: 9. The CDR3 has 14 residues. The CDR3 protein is CAWASGRALTEQFF. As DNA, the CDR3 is TGTGCCTGGGCTAGCGGGAGGGCCCTGACGGAGCAGTTCTTC.

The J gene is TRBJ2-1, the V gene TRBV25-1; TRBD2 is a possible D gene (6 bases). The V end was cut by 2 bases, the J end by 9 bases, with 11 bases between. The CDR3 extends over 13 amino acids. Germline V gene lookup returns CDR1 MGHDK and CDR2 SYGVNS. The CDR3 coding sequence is TGTGCCAGCAGTGAAAGCAGGCGGGGTGAGCAGTTCTTC. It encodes CASSESRRGEQFF.

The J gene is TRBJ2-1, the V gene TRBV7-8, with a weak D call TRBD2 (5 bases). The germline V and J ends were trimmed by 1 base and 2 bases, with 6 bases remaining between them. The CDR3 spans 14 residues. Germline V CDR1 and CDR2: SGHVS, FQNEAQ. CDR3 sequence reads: CASSLGGTYNEQFF. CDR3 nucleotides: TGTGCCAGCAGCTTAGGAGGGACCTACAATGAGCAGTTCTTC.

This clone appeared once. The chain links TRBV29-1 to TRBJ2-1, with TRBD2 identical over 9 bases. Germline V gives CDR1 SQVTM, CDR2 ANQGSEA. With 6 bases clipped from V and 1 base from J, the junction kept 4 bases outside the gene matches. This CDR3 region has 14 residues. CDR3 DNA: TGCAGCGTGTGGACTAGCGAGTCCTACAATGAGCAGTTCTTC. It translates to CSVWTSESYNEQFF.

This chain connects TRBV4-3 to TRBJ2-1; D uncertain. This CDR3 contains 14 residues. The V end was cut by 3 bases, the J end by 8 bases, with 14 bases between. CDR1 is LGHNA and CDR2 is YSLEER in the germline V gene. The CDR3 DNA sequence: TGCGCCAGCAGCCAGACCGGCACAACGGATGAGCAGTTCTTC. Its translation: CASSQTGTTDEQFF.

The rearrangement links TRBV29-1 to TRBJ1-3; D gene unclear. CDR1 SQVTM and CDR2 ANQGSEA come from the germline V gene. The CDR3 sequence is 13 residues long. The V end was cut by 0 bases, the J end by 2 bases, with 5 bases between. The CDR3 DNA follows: TGCAGCGTTGAAGACATTGCTGGAAACACCATATATTTT. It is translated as CSVEDIAGNTIYF.

The CDR3 coding sequence is TGTGCCACCAGCAGAGGCGGACAGGGAAGGTACAATGAGCAGTTCTTC. Encoded protein: CATSRGGQGRYNEQFF. This sequence joins TRBV15 and TRBJ2-1; 8 bases agree with TRBD1. This CDR3 region has 16 residues. Germline CDR1 reads LNHNV; CDR2 reads YYDKDF (reference sequence). Trimming at V came to 1 base and at J to 4 bases, leaving 6 bases not matched to a gene.

CDR3 in DNA: TGTGCCAGTTCTAGCGGGAGTGGCAATGAGCAGTTCTTC. As protein: CASSSGSGNEQFF. The chain has TRBV6-5 and TRBJ2-1, with 10 bases lining up with TRBD2. This CDR3 is built from 13 residues. Trimming took 9 bases from V and 6 from J; bases not matched to a gene: 5. CDR1 is MNHEY and CDR2 is SVGAGI in the germline V gene.

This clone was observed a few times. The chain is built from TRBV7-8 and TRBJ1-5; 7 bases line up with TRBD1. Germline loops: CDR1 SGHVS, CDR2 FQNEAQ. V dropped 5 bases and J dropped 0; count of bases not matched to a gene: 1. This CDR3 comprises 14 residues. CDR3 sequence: CASSPGGSNQPQHF. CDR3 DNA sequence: TGTGCCAGCAGCCCAGGGGGTAGCAATCAGCCCCAGCATTTT.

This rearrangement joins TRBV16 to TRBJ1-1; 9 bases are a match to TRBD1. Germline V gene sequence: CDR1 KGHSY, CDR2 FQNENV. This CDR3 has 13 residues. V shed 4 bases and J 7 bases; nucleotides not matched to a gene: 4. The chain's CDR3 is CASSLDRGGEAFF. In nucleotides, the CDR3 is TGTGCCAGCAGCCTGGACAGGGGAGGTGAAGCTTTCTTT. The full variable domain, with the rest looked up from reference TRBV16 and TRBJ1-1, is GEEVAQTPKHLVRGEGQKAKLYCAPIKGHSYVFWYQQVLKNEFKFLISFQNENVFDETGMPKERFSAKCLPNSPCSLEIQATKLEDSAVYFCASSLDRGGEAFFGQGTRLTVV.

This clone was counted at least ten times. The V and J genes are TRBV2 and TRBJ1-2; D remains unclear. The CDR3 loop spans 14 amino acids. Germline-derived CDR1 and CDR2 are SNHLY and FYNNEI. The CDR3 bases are TGTGGCATGAGGAAAAGCTTAAGGATGAATGGCTACACCTTC. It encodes CGMRKSLRMNGYTF. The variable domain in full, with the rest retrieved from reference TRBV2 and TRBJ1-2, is EPEVTQTPSHQVTQMGQEVILRCVPISNHLYFYWYRQILGQKVEFLVSFYNNEISEKSEIFDDQFSVERPDGSNFTLKIRSTKLEDSAMYFCGMRKSLRMNGYTFGSGTRLTVV.

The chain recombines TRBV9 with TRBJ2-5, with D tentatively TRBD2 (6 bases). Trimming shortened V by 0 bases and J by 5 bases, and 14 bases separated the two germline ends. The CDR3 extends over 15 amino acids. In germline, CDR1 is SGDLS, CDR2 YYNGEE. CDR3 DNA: TGTGCCAGCAGCGTAGTAGGCGGGACCGCTGAGACCCAGTACTTC. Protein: CASSVVGGTAETQYF. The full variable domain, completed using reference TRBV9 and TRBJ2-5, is DSGVTQTPKHLITATGQRVTLRCSPRSGDLSVYWYQQSLDQGLQFLIQYYNGEERAKGNILERFSAQQFPDLHSELNLSSLELGDSALYFCASSVVGGTAETQYFGPGTRLLVL.

CDR3: CASSVSGLNNEQFF. The DNA for the CDR3 is TGTGCCAGCAGCGTATCAGGGTTAAACAATGAGCAGTTCTTC. The V call is TRBV9, the J call TRBJ2-1; tentative D call: TRBD1 (5 bases). The CDR3 loop spans 14 amino acids. Trimming took 1 base from V and 5 from J, leaving 10 bases between them. Germline lookup yields CDR1 SGDLS and CDR2 YYNGEE.

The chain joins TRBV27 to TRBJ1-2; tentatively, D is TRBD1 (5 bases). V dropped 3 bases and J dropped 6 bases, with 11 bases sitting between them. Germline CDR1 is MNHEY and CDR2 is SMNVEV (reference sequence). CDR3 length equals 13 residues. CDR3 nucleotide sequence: TGTGCCAGCAGTTTGGGGGTGGGAGATGGCTACACCTTC. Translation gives CASSLGVGDGYTF.

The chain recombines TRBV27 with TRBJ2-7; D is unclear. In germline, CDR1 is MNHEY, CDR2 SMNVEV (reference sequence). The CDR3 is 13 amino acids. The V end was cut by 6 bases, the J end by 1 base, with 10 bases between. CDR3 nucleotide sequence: TGTGCCAGCAGCCTCCAACGGTCCTACGAGCAGTACTTC. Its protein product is CASSLQRSYEQYF.

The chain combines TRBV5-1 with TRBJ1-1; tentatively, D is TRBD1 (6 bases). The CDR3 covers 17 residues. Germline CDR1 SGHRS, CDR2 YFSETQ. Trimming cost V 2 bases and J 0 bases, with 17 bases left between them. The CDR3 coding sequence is TGCGCCAGCAGCTTAAACCGACAGGTGCCGATGAACACTGAAGCTTTCTTT. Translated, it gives CASSLNRQVPMNTEAFF.

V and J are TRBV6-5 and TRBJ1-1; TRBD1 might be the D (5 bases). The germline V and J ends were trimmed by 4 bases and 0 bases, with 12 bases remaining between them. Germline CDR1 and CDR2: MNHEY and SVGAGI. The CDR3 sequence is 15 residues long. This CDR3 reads CASSSDSQMNTEAFF. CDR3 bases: TGTGCCAGCAGTTCCGACAGCCAAATGAACACTGAAGCTTTCTTT.

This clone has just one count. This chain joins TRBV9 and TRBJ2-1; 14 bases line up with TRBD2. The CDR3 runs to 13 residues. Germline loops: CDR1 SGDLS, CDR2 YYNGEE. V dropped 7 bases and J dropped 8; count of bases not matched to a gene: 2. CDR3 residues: CASGTSGSYEQFF. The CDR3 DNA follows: TGTGCCAGCGGGACTAGCGGGAGCTATGAGCAGTTCTTC.

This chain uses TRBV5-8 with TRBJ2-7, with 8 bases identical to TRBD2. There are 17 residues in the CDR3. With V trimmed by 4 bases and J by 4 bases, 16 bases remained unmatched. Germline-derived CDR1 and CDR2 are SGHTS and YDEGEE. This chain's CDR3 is CASSPQPQGSGAYEQYF. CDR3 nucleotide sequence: TGTGCCAGCAGCCCTCAGCCCCAGGGTAGCGGGGCTTACGAGCAGTACTTC.

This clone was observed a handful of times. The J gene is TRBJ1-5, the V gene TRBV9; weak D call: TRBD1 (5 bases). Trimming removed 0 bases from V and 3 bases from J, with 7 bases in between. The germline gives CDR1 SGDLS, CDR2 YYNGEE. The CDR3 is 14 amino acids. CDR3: CASSVGGDNQPQHF. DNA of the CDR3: TGTGCCAGCAGCGTAGGGGGGGACAATCAGCCCCAGCATTTT.

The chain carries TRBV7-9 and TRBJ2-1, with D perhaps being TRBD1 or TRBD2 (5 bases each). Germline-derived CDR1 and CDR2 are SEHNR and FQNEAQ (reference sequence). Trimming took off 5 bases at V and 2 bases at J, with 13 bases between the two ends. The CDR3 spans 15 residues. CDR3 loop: CASSSRDGPYNEQFF. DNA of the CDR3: TGTGCCAGCAGCAGCCGGGACGGTCCCTACAATGAGCAGTTCTTC.

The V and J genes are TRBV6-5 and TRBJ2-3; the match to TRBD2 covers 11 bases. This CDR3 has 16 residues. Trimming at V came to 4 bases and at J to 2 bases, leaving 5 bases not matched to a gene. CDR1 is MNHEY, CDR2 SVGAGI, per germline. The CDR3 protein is CASSSLAGEPTDTQYF. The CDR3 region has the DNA TGTGCCAGCAGTTCACTAGCGGGAGAACCCACAGATACGCAGTATTTT.

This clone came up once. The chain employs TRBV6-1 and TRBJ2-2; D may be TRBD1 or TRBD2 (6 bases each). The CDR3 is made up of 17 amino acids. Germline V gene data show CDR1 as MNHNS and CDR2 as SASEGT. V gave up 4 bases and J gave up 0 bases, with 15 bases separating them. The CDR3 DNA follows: TGTGCCAGCAGTGGGCACCGGGGGCGTACGAACACCGGGGAGCTGTTTTTT. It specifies CASSGHRGRTNTGELFF.